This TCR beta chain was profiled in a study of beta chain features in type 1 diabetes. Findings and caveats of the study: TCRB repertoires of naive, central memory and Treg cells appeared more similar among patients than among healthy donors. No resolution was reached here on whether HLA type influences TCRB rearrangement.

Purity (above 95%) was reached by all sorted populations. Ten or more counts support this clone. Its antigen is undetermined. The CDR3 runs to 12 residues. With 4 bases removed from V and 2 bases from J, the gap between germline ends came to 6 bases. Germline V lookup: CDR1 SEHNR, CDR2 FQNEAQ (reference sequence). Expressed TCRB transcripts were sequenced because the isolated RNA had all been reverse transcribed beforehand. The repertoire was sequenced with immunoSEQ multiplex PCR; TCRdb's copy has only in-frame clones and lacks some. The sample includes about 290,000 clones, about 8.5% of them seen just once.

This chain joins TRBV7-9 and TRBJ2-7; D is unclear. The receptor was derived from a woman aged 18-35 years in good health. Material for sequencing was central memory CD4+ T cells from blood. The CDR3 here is CASSSVAYEQYF. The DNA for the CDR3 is TGTGCCAGCAGCTCAGTTGCCTACGAGCAGTACTTC.